This T cell receptor (beta chain) came from a study of tumor-infiltrating lymphocytes in primary liver carcinoma. Worth noting for this clonotype: Its antigen is currently unknown.

Germline V gives CDR1 SQVTM, CDR2 ANQGSEA. The CDR3 is made up of 16 amino acids. V lost 5 bases, J lost 2 bases, and 16 bases lay in between. Findings and caveats of the study: Paired tumor-adjacent and tumor-blood samples overlapped less than tumor region pairs did. Significantly greater top-250-clone fractions characterized tumors relative to blood (p = 0.039).

A primer matching the constant region was used to make TCR beta cDNA from 500 to 650 ng of total RNA. Amplification in three nested multiplex PCR rounds with slightly modified ARM-PCR gave rise to TCR beta libraries. Use of TRBV1-TRBV30 forward primers with a C-beta reverse primer characterized the first two PCR rounds, which lasted 10 cycles each. TCRdb fed the multiplex PCR reads into MiXCR, producing one record per CDR3 protein. The table lists about 120,000 distinct CDR3 sequences, about two thirds of them singletons. Joint extraction of RNA and DNA used roughly 19-32 mg of bulk tissue that was unsorted.

The chain uses TRBV29-1 and TRBJ2-6; D is unclear. The receptor comes from a woman aged 60 to 75 with primary liver carcinoma and hepatitis B virus infection. Sequenced material: tumor-adjacent normal liver tissue. CDR3 DNA: TGCAGCGTTACCGGCGGACCGTACCCTGGGGCCAACGTCCTGACTTTC. This codes for CSVTGGPYPGANVLTF.